Following are 4 T cell receptor beta chains from one sample sequenced in a study of early T cells in non-severe SARS-CoV-2 infection. TCRdb used MiXCR to reprocess the 5' RACE reads, holding one entry per CDR3 protein. The repertoire holds some 63,000 distinct CDR3 sequences, with roughly 13% as singletons. The sample comprised whole blood. The receptors here all came from an adult who was a healthcare worker with PCR-confirmed SARS-CoV-2 infection or an uninfected control (not recorded which).

The V gene is TRBV13, the J gene TRBJ2-1; TRBD1 agrees at 11 bases. The germline gives CDR1 PRHDT, CDR2 FYEKMQ (reference sequence). CDR3 length: 17 residues. With 5 bases clipped from V and 4 bases from J, the junction kept 10 bases outside the gene matches. CDR3 protein: CASSPTGTGGTYNEQFF. The CDR3 bases are TGTGCCAGCAGCCCTACTGGGACAGGGGGGACGTACAATGAGCAGTTCTTC. The complete variable domain, with remaining parts taken from reference TRBV13 and TRBJ2-1, reads AAGVIQSPRHLIKEKRETATLKCYPIPRHDTVYWYQQGPGQDPQFLISFYEKMQSDKGSIPDRFSAQQFSDYHSELNMSSLELGDSALYFCASSPTGTGGTYNEQFFGPGTRLTVL.

The chain carries TRBV12-3 or TRBV12-4 and TRBJ2-5; D not resolved. The CDR3 extends over 13 amino acids. Trimming shortened V by 5 bases and J by 1 base, and 8 bases separated the two germline ends. DNA for the CDR3: TGTGCCAGCAGTCTCAGCCCCCAAGAGACCCAGTACTTC. Translated: CASSLSPQETQYF.

At least ten counts were recorded for this clonotype. The chain couples TRBV6-1 to TRBJ2-7, with 12 bases aligning to TRBD1. Germline trimming cut 6 bases from V and 3 bases from J; bases unmatched to any gene: 9. This CDR3 is built from 16 residues. Germline lookup yields CDR1 MNHNS and CDR2 SASEGT. CDR3 amino acids: CASSSPGQGALYEQYF. In DNA form, the CDR3 reads TGTGCCAGCAGCTCTCCGGGACAGGGGGCTCTCTACGAGCAGTACTTC.

This chain joins TRBV12-3 or TRBV12-4 and TRBJ2-7; D unresolved. The V and J ends lost 5 bases and 5 bases respectively, with 13 bases between them. The CDR3 has 13 residues. The CDR3, as DNA: TGTGCCAGCAGTCCCGGGCACATAAACGAGCAGTACTTC. This translates into CASSPGHINEQYF.